The next 16 T cell receptor beta chains were all read from a single sample in a study of shared clonotypes between healthy human individuals. TCRdb's table, derived via immunoSEQ multiplex PCR, lists solely in-frame clones and lacks some. The sample carries a few million clones, 80% to 95% recorded once. Source material: naive CD4+ T cells from PBMCs. Subset here: CD45RA+ positively selected. Source of these receptors: a man between 18 and 29 years old in good health. Some clones in this sample may be carry-over from other donors' samples.

The genes are TRBV6-5 and TRBJ2-7; no clear D gene. Trimming removed 6 bases from V and 2 bases from J, with 14 bases in between. CDR1 MNHEY and CDR2 SVGAGI come from the germline V gene. The CDR3 is 14 residues long. CDR3 region: CASRGGPRPYEQYF. The CDR3 DNA sequence: TGTGCCAGCAGAGGCGGCCCTAGACCCTACGAGCAGTACTTC.

In the case of this clone: Other DNA sequences within the sample encode an identical CDR3. The CDR3 is CASSSPGQGTYEQYF. CDR3 DNA sequence: TGTGCCAGCAGCTCACCGGGACAGGGTACCTACGAGCAGTACTTC. V is TRBV11-2 and J is TRBJ2-7; 9 nucleotides agree with TRBD1. This CDR3 is 15 amino acids long. Germline V gene sequence: CDR1 SGHAT, CDR2 FQNNGV. The J segment lost 2 bases and the V segment lost 4 bases, leaving 6 bases of the junction unmatched.

V is TRBV7-3 and J is TRBJ1-3; maybe TRBD1 (5 bases). CDR1 and CDR2 from the germline V gene are SGHTA and FQGTGA. This CDR3 contains 14 residues. V was clipped by 5 bases and J by 2 bases, with 10 bases between them. The CDR3 DNA follows: TGTGCCAGCAGCCTCGGCAGGGCTGGAAACACCATATATTTT. Its translation is CASSLGRAGNTIYF.

This rearrangement joins TRBV29-1 to TRBJ2-5, with D uncertain. V lost 3 bases to trimming and J lost 2 bases, with 10 bases between them. The CDR3 length is 13 residues. In germline, CDR1 is SQVTM, CDR2 ANQGSEA. The CDR3 reads CSVEAPLQETQYF. CDR3 DNA sequence: TGCAGCGTTGAGGCGCCTCTACAAGAGACCCAGTACTTC.

The chain uses TRBV9 and TRBJ1-1, with 9 bases identical to TRBD1. The CDR3 is 14 residues long. Germline V lookup: CDR1 SGDLS, CDR2 YYNGEE. V shed 2 bases, J shed 5 bases, and the junction held 4 bases outside the gene matches. DNA of the CDR3: TGTGCCAGCAGCGTCGGGACAGGGAAAACTGAAGCTTTCTTT. Translated: CASSVGTGKTEAFF.

Here the CDR3 DNA reads TGTGCCAGCAGCTTCTCGTCAGCACAGGGGCAGGGTGAAAAACTGTTTTTT. It specifies CASSFSSAQGQGEKLFF. The chain is built from TRBV5-4 and TRBJ1-4; 7 bases are a match to TRBD1. The germline V gene encodes CDR1 SGHNT and CDR2 YYREEE (reference sequence). The CDR3 has 17 amino acids. Trimming removed 2 bases from V and 7 bases from J; junction bases left unmatched: 14.

This rearrangement joins TRBV5-6 to TRBJ2-7; possibly TRBD2 for D (6 bases). Between the trimmed V and J ends, which lost 7 bases and 0 bases, there was a span of 14 bases. CDR1 is SGHDT and CDR2 is YYEEEE in the germline V gene. CDR3 length: 14 amino acids. The CDR3 coding sequence is TGTGCCAGCCAGACTAGGGGTCACTCCTACGAGCAGTACTTC. Translation: CASQTRGHSYEQYF.

The V gene is TRBV4-3, the J gene TRBJ1-5; D gene unclear. This CDR3 contains 15 residues. V was cut by 4 bases and J by 0 bases, with 10 bases left in between. Germline V gives CDR1 LGHNA, CDR2 YSLEER. CDR3 bases: TGCGCCAGCAGCCTCACGCGGTTTAGCAATCAGCCCCAGCATTTT. This gives the protein CASSLTRFSNQPQHF.

The chain has TRBV11-2 and TRBJ1-1; TRBD1 matches 11 bases. J lost 5 bases, V lost 0 bases, and 11 bases had no gene match. Per germline, CDR1 SGHAT and CDR2 FQNNGV. The CDR3 contains 18 residues. CDR3 in DNA: TGTGCCAGCAGCTTAGAGGGCCCAGGACAGGGGGCGCGTACTGAAGCTTTCTTT. Translated, it gives CASSLEGPGQGARTEAFF.

The CDR3 DNA reads TGTGCCAGCAGCGTTGGGGGACAGACCTACGAGCAGTACTTC. Amino acid sequence: CASSVGGQTYEQYF. The chain combines TRBV9 with TRBJ2-7, with 7 bases lining up with TRBD1. Trimming removed 2 bases from V and 2 bases from J; junction bases left unmatched: 4. The CDR3 length is 14 residues. Germline CDR1 SGDLS, CDR2 YYNGEE.

The rearrangement joins TRBV5-6 to TRBJ1-3, with D hard to call. The germline V gene has CDR1 SGHDT and CDR2 YYEEEE. V was shortened by 3 bases and J by 4 bases, with 11 bases between the two germline ends. The CDR3 is 14 residues long. The CDR3, as DNA: TGTGCCAGCAGCTCTCTAGGCTCGGGAAACACCATATATTTT. This sequence encodes CASSSLGSGNTIYF.

The chain couples TRBV28 to TRBJ1-1, with D unclear. V lost 7 bases to trimming and J lost 1 base, with 16 bases between them. The CDR3 has 15 amino acids. Germline lookup yields CDR1 MDHEN and CDR2 SYDVKM. The CDR3 nucleotides read TGTGCCAGCAAGTGGGGAACAGTGAGGAACACTGAAGCTTTCTTT. Its protein is CASKWGTVRNTEAFF.

Remarks on this clone: Other DNA sequences in the same sample also yield this CDR3. This sequence joins TRBV5-4 and TRBJ2-5, with D unclear. This CDR3 comprises 13 residues. In germline, CDR1 is SGHNT, CDR2 YYREEE (reference sequence). V was trimmed by 1 base and J by 5 bases, leaving 9 bases between them. The CDR3 sequence is CASSLPGTETQYF. The CDR3 nucleotides are TGTGCCAGCAGCTTGCCGGGTACGGAGACCCAGTACTTC.

J is TRBJ1-2 and V is TRBV7-9, with TRBD1 as a possible D gene (5 bases). Germline V gives CDR1 SEHNR, CDR2 FQNEAQ (reference sequence). The V end lost 8 bases, the J end lost 0 bases, and 13 bases lay between the germline ends. This CDR3 has 14 amino acids. The CDR3: CASARGSPNYGYTF. In DNA, the CDR3 is TGTGCCAGCGCCCGGGGCAGCCCTAACTATGGCTACACCTTC.

This sequence joins TRBV5-1 and TRBJ2-7, with TRBD1 matching 9 bases. The CDR3 contains 15 residues. Per the germline V gene, CDR1 is SGHRS and CDR2 is YFSETQ. With 0 bases clipped from V and 5 bases from J, the junction kept 6 bases outside the gene matches. The CDR3 DNA is TGCGCCAGCAGCTTGGCCTTACGACAGGGGGACGAGCAGTACTTC. Translated: CASSLALRQGDEQYF.

In this sample, this clone turned up once. V is TRBV7-2 and J is TRBJ2-6; D ambiguous. This CDR3 contains 14 residues. Germline-derived CDR1 and CDR2 are SGHTA and FQGNSA. V was pared by 6 bases and J by 0 bases, with 6 bases between. CDR3 sequence reads: CASRIYSGANVLTF. In DNA form, the CDR3 reads TGTGCCAGCAGGATCTACTCTGGGGCCAACGTCCTGACTTTC. Drawing the rest from reference TRBV7-2 and TRBJ2-6, the complete variable domain is GAGVSQSPSNKVTEKGKDVELRCDPISGHTALYWYRQSLGQGLEFLIYFQGNSAPDKSGLPSDRFSAERTGGSVSTLTIQRTQQEDSAVYLCASRIYSGANVLTFGAGSRLTVL.